These 4 T cell receptor beta chains came from one sample sequenced in a study of blood T cell repertoires in COVID-19. The repertoire was sequenced with immunoSEQ multiplex PCR; TCRdb's copy has only in-frame clones and lacks some. The table lists about 110,000 clones, around four fifths of them singletons. The source material was peripheral blood. The receptors derive from a woman in her 70s with acute or convalescent COVID-19.

The gene calls are TRBV3-1 (or the pseudogene TRBV3-2) and TRBJ1-1; D is perhaps TRBD1 (6 bases). The V gene lost 4 bases and the J gene lost 8 bases, with 14 bases spanning the gap. The V gene's germline CDR1 is LGHDT and CDR2 YNNKEL (reference sequence). There are 13 residues in the CDR3. CDR3 in amino acids: CASSRGGQREAFF. CDR3 bases: TGTGCCAGCAGCCGGGGGGGACAAAGGGAAGCTTTCTTT.

The J gene is TRBJ1-2, the V gene TRBV6-2 or TRBV6-3; D perhaps matches TRBD1 (5 bases). Between the trimmed V and J ends, which lost 2 bases and 4 bases, there was a span of 14 bases. Germline assignment: CDR1 MNHEY and CDR2 SVGEGT. This CDR3 has 15 residues. CDR3 sequence reads: CASSYAQGPLYGYTF. As DNA, the CDR3 is TGTGCCAGCAGTTACGCGCAGGGTCCGCTCTATGGCTACACCTTC.

CDR3 loop: CASSLNRAQPQHF. The CDR3 region has the DNA TGTGCCAGCAGTTTAAACAGGGCTCAGCCCCAGCATTTT. The chain has TRBV27 and TRBJ1-5; the D gene is possibly TRBD1 (6 bases). Germline CDR1 and CDR2: MNHEY and SMNVEV (reference sequence). Between the trimmed V and J ends, which lost 2 bases and 6 bases, there was a span of 8 bases. The CDR3 is 13 amino acids.

This clone was counted once. The chain has TRBV5-1 and TRBJ2-1; D perhaps matches TRBD1 (5 bases). Germline V gives CDR1 SGHRS, CDR2 YFSETQ. The V and J ends lost 5 bases and 2 bases respectively, with 14 bases between them. The CDR3 consists of 15 residues. The CDR3 protein is CASRFTTDTYNEQFF. The CDR3 nucleotides are TGCGCCAGCAGATTTACGACAGATACCTACAATGAGCAGTTCTTC.